This entry describes one T cell receptor beta chain. Its antigen is currently unknown. The CDR3 contains 16 residues. In germline, CDR1 is SGHRS, CDR2 YFSETQ. Germline trimming cut 3 bases from V and 2 bases from J; bases unmatched to any gene: 8. These data originate in a study of T-cell reconstitution after alpha-beta-depleted transplantation in children. Findings of the study overall: The study traced high day-60 TCRbeta diversity in some patients to surviving recipient T cells and thymic progenitors. T-cell numbers and diversity one year post-transplant derived largely from freshly generated T cells. Reportedly, only several hundred clones from non-depleted graft cells drove alpha-beta T-cell counts at about two months.

The TCRbeta library was prepared with unique molecular identifiers. A single record per CDR3 protein comes from TCRdb applying MiXCR to the PCR reads. The data contain approximately 800,000 distinct CDR3 sequences, roughly 15% of them singletons. Material: PBMCs, mostly from graft donor cells, obtained 360 days after TCRalphabeta/CD19-depleted stem cell transplant. The TCR sequence derives from a male patient between 5 and 17 years old who had a stem cell transplant for acute lymphoblastic leukemia, so the T cells may come from the graft donor. The rearrangement joins TRBV5-1 to TRBJ1-2, with 9 bases matching TRBD1. For the CDR3, the DNA is TGCGCCAGCAGCTGGGGACAGGGCGGTAACAACTATGGCTACACCTTC. Its translation is CASSWGQGGNNYGYTF.